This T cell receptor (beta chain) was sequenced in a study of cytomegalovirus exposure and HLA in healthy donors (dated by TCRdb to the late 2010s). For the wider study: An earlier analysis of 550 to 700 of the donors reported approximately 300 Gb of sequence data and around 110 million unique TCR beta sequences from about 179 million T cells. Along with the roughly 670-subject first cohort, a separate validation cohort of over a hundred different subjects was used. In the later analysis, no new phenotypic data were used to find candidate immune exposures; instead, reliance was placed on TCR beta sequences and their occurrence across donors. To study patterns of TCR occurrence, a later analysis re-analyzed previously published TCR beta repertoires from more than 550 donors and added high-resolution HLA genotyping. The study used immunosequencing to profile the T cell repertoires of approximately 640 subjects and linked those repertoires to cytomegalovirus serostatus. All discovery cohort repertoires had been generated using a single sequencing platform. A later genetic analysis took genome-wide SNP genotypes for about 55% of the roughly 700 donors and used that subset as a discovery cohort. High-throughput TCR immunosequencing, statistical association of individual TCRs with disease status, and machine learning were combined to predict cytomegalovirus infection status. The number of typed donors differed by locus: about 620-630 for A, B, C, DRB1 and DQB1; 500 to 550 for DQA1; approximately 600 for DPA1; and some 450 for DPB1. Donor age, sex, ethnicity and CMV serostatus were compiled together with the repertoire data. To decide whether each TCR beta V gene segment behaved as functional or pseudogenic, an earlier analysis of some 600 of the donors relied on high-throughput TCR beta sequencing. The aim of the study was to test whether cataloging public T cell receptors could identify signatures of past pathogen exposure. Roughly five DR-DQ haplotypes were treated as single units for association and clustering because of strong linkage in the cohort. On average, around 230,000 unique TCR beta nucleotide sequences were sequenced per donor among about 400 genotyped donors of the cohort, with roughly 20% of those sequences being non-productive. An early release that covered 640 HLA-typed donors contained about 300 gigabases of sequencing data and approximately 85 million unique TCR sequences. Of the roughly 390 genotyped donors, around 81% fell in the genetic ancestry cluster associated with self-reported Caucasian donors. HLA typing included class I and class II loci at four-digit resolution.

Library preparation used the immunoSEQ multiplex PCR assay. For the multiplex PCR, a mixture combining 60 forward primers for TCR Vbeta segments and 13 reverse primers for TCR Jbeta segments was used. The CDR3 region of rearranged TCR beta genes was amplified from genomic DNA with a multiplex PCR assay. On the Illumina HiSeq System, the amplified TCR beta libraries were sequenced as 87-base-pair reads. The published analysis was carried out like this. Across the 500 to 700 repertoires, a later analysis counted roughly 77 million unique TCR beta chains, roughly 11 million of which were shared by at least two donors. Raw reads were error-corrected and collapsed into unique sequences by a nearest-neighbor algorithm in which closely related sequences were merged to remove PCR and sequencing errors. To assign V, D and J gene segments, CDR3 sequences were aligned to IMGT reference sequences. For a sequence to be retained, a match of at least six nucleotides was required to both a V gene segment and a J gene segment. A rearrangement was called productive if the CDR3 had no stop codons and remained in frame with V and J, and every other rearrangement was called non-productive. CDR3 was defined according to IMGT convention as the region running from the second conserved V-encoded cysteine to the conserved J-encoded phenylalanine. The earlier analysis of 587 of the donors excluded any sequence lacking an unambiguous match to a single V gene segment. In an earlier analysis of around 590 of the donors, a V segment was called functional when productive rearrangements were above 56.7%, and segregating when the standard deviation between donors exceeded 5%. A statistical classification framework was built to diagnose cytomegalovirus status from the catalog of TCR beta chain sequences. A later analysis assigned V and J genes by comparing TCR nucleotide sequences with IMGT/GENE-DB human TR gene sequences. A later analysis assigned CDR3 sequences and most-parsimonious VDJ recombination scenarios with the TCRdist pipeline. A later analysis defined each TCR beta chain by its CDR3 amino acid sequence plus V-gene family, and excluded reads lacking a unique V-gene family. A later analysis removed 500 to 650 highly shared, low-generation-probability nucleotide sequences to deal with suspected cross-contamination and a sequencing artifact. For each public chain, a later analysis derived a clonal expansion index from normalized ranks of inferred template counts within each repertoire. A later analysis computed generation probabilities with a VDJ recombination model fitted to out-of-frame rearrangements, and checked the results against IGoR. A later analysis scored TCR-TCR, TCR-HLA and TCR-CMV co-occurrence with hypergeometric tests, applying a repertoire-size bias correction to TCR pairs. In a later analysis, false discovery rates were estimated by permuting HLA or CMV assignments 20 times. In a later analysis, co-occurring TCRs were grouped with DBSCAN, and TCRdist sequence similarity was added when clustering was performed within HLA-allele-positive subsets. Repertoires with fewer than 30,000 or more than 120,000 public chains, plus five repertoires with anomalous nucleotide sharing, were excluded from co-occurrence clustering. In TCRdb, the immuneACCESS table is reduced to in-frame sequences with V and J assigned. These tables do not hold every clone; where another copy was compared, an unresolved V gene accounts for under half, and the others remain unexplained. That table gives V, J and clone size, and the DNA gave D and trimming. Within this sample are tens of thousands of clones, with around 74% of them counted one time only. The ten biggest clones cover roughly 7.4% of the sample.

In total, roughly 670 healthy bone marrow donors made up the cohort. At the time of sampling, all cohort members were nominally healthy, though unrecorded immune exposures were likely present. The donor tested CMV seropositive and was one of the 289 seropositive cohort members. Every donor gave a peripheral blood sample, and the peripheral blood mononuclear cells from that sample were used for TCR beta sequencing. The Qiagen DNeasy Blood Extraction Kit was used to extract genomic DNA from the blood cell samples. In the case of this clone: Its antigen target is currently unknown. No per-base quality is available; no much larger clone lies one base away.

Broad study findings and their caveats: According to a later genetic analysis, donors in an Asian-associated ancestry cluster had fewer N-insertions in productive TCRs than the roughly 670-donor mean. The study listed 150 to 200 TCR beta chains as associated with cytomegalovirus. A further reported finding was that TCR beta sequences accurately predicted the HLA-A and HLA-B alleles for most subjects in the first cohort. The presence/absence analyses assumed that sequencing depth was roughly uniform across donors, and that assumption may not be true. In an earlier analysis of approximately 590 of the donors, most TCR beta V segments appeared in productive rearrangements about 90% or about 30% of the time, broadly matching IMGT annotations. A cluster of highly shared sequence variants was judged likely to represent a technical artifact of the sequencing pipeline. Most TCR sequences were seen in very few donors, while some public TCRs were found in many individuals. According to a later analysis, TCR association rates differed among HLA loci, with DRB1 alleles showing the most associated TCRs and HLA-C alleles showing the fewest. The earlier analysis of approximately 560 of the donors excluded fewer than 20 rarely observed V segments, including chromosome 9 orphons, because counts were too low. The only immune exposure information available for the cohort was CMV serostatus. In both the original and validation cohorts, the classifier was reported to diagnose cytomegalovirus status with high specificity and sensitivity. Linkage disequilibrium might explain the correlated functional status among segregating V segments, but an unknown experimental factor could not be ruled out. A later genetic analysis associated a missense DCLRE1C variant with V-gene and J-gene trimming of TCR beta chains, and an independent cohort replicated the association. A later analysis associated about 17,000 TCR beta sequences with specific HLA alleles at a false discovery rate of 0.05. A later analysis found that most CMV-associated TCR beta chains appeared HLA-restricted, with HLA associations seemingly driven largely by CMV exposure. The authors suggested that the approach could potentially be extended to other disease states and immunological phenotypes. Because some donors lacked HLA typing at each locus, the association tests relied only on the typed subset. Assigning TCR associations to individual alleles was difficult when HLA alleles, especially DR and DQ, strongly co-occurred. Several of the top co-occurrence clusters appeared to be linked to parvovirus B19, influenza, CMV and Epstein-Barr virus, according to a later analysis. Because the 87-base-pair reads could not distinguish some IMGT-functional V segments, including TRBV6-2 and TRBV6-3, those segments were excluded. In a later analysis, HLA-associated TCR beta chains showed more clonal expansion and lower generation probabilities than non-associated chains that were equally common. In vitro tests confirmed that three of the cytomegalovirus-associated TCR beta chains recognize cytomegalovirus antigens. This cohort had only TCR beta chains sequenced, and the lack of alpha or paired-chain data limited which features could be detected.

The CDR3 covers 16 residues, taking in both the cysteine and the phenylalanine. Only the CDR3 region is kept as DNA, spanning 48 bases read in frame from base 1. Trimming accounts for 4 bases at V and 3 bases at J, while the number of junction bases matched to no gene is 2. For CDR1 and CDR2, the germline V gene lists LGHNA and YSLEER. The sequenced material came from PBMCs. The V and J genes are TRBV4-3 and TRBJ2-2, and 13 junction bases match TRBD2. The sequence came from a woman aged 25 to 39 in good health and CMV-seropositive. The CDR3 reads CASSLLAGGDTGELFF. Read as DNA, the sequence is TGCGCCAGCAGCCTACTAGCGGGAGGGGACACCGGGGAGCTGTTTTTT.